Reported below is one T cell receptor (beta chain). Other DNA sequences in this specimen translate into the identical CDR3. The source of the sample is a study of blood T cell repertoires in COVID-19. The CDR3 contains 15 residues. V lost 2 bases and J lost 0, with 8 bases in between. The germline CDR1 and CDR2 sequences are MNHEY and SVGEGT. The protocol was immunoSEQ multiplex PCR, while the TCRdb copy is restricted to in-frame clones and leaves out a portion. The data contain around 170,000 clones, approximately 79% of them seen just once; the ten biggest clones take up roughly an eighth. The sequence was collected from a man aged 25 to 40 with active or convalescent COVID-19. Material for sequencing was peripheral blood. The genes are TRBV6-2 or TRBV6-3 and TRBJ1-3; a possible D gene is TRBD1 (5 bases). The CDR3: CASSYAGGSGNTIYF. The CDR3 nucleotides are TGTGCCAGCAGTTACGCCGGGGGCTCTGGAAACACCATATATTTT.